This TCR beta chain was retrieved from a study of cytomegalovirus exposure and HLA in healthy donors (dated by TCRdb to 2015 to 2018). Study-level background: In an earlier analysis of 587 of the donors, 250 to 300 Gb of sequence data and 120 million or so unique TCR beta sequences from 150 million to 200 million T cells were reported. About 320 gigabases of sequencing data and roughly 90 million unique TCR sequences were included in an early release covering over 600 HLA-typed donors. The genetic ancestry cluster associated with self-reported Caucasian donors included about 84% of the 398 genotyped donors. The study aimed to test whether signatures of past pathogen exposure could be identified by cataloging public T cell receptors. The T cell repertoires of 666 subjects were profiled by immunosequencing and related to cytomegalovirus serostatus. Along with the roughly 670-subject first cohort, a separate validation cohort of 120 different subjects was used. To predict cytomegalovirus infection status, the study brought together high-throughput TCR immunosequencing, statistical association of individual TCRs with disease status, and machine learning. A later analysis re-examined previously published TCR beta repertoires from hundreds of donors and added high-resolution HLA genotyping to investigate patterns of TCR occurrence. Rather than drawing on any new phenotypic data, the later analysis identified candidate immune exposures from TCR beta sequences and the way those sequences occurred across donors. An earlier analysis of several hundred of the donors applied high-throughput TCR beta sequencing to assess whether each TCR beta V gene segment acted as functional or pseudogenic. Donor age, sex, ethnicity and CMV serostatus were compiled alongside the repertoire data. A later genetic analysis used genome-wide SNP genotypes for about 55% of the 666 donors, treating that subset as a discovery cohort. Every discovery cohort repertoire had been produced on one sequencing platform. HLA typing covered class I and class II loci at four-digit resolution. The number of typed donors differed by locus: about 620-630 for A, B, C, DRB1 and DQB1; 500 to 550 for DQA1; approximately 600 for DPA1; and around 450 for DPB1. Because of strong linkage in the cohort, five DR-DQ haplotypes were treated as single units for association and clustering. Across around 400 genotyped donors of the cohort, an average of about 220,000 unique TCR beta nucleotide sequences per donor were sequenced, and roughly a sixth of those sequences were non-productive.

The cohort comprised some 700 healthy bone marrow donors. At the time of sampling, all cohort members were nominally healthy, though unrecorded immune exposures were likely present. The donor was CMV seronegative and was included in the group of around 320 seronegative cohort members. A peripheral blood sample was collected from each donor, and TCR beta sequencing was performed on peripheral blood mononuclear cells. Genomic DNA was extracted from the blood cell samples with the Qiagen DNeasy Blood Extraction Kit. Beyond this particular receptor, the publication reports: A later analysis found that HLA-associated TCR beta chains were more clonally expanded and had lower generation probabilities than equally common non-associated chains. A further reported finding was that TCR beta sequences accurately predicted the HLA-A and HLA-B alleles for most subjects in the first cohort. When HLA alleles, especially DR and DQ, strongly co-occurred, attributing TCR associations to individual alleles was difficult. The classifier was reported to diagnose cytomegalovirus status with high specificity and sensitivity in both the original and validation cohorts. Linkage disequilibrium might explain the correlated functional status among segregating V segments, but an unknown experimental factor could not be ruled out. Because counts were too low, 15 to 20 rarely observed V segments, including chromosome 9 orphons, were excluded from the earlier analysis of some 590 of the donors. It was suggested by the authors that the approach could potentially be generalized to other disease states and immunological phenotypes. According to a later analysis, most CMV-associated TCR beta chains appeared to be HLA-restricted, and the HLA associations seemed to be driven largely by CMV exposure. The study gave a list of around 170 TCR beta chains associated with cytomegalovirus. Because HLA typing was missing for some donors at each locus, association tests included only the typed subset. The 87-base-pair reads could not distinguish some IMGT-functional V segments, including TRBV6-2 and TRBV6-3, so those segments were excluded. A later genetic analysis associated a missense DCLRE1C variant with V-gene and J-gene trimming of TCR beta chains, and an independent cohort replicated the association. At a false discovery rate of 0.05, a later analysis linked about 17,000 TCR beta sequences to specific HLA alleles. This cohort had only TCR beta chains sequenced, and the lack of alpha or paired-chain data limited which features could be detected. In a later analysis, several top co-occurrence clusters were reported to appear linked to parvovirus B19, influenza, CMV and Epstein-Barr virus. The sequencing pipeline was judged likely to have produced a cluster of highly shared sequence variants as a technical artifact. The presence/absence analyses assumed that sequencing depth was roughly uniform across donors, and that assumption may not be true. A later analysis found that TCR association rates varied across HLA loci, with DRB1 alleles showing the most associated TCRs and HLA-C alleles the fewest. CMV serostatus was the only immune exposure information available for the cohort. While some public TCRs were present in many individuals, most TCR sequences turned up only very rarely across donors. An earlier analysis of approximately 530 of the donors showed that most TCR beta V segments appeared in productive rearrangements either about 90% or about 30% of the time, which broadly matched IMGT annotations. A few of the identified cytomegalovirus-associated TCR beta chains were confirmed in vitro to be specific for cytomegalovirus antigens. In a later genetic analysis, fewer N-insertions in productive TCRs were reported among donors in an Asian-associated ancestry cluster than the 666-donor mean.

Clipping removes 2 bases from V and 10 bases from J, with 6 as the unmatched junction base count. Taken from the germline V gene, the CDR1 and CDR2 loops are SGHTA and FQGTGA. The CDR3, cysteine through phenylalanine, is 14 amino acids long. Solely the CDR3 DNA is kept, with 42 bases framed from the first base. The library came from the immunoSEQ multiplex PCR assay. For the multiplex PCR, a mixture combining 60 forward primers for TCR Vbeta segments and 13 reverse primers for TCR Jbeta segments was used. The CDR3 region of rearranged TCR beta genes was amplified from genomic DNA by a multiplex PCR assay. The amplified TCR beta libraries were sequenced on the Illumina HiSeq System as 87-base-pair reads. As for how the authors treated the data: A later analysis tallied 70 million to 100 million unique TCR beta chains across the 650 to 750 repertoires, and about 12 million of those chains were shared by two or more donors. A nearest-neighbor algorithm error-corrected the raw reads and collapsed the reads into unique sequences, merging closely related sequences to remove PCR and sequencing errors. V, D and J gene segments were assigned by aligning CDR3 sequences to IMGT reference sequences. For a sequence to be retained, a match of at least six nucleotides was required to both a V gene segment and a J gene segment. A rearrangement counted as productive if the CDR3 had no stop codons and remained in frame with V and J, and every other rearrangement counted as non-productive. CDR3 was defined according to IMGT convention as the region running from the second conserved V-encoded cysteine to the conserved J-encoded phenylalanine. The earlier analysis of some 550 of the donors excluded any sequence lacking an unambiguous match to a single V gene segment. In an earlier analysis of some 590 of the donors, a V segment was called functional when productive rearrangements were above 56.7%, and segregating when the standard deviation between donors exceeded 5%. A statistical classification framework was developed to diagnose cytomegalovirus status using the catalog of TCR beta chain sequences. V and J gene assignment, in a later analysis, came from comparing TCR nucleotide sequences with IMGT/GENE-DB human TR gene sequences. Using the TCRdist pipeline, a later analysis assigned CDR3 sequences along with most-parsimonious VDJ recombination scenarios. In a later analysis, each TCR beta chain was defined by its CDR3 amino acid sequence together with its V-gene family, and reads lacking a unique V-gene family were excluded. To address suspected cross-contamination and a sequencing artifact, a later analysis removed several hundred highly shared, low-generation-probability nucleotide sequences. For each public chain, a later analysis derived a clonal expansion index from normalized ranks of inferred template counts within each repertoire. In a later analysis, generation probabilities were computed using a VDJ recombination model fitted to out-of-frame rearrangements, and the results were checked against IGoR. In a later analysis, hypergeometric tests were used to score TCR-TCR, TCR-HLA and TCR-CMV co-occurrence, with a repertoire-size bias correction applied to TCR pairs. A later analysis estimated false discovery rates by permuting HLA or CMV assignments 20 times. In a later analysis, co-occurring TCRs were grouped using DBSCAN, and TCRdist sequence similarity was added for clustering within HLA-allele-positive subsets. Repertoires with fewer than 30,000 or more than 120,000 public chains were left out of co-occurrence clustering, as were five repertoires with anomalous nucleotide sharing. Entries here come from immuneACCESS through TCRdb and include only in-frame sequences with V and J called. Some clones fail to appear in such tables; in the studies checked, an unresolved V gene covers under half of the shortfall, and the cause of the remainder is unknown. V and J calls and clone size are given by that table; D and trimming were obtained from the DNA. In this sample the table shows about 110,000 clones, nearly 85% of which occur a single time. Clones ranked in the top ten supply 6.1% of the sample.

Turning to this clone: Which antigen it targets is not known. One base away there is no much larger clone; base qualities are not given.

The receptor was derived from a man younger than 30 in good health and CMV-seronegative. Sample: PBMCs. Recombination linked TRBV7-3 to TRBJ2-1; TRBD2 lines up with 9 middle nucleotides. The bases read TGTGCCAGCAGCTTAGCGGGAGGGGTCTCAGAGCAGTTCTTC. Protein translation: CASSLAGGVSEQFF. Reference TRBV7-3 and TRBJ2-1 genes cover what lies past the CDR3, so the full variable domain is GAGVSQTPSNKVTEKGKYVELRCDPISGHTALYWYRQSLGQGPEFLIYFQGTGAADDSGLPNDRFFAVRPEGSVSTLKIQRTERGDSAVYLCASSLAGGVSEQFFGPGTRLTVL.